Sequencing of this TCR beta chain was carried out in a study of post-analysis software for immune sequencing data. Overall study findings and caveats: Analysis by F measure revealed that same-batch samples clustered strongly together. Comparison of patients with controls showed five or six TRBV segments more frequent in patients, TRBV5-6, TRBV5-1 and TRBV20-1 among them. Multiple sclerosis patients had significantly lower normalized Chao1 diversity than controls.

Comment on this clonotype: Its antigen is not identified.

Unique molecular identifiers tagged the TCR beta cDNA libraries. Each CDR3 protein is one row after TCRdb ran MiXCR on the PCR reads. The data hold roughly 730,000 distinct CDR3 sequences, with roughly 29% observed a single time. V gave up 4 bases and J gave up 7 bases, with 11 bases separating them. Looked up from germline, CDR1 is MNHEY and CDR2 is SVGEGT. This CDR3 has 13 residues. This chain connects TRBV6-2 or TRBV6-3 to TRBJ2-1; perhaps TRBD2 as D (6 bases). The receptor was isolated from a girl aged 10 to 17 with multiple sclerosis. Sequences were obtained from blood. CDR3 nucleotide sequence: TGTGCCAGCAGTTCCTGGAGGGATAATGAGCAGTTCTTC. It yields the protein CASSSWRDNEQFF.